Presented here are 30 T cell receptor beta chains from one specimen sequenced in a study of blood T cell repertoires in COVID-19. Method: immunoSEQ multiplex PCR; TCRdb's copy keeps in-frame clones and lacks some. The sample contains roughly 480,000 clones, 89% of which appear only once. The specimen was peripheral blood. The receptors here all came from a man aged 18 to 29 with COVID-19, enrolled during active disease.

The chain joins TRBV20-1 to TRBJ2-1, with D perhaps TRBD1 (5 bases). The CDR3 sequence is 11 residues long. Trimming stripped 3 bases from V and 8 bases from J, with 8 bases between. The germline V gene encodes CDR1 DFQATT and CDR2 SNEGSKA (reference sequence). CDR3 sequence (DNA): TGCAGTGCTAGGGAACAGGATGAGCAGTTCTTC. This gives the protein CSAREQDEQFF.

V is TRBV19 and J is TRBJ2-7; 10 nucleotides line up with TRBD2. Germline assignment: CDR1 LNHDA and CDR2 SQIVND (reference sequence). V lost 6 bases to trimming and J lost 0 bases; unmatched junction nucleotides: 5. The CDR3 consists of 15 residues. CDR3 nucleotide sequence: TGTGCCAGTAGCTTCTCTAGCGGGGGCTCCTACGAGCAGTACTTC. Protein: CASSFSSGGSYEQYF.

This clone was counted many times. The gene calls are TRBV3-1 (or the pseudogene TRBV3-2) and TRBJ2-5; 11 bases agree with TRBD2. This CDR3 region has 16 residues. The germline V gene has CDR1 LGHDT and CDR2 YNNKEL (reference sequence). With 5 bases clipped from V and 0 bases from J, the junction kept 5 bases outside the gene matches. The CDR3 DNA reads as TGTGCCAGCAGCAACGCTAGCGGGGGGTACCAAGAGACCCAGTACTTC. This sequence encodes CASSNASGGYQETQYF.

V and J are TRBV21-1 and TRBJ1-5. TRBV21-1 is a documented pseudogene. This CDR3 spans 18 amino acids. The CDR3 region is CASSFGGSRGYSNQPQHF. The DNA of the CDR3 is TGTGCCAGCAGTTTCGGGGGGTCGAGGGGATATAGCAATCAGCCCCAGCATTTT.

As concerns this clone: The sample contains more than one DNA sequence encoding this CDR3. The chain combines TRBV3-1 (or the pseudogene TRBV3-2) with TRBJ2-2; D is possibly TRBD2 (5 bases). The CDR3 consists of 15 residues. The germline gives CDR1 LGHDT, CDR2 YNNKEL (reference sequence). The ends were cut back, 1 base at V and 3 bases at J, with 9 bases in the middle. The CDR3 DNA is TGTGCCAGCAGCCAAGGGCTAGCAGACACCGGGGAGCTGTTTTTT. This encodes CASSQGLADTGELFF.

This sequence joins TRBV28 and TRBJ1-2; 11 nucleotides match TRBD1. With 4 bases clipped from V and 8 bases from J, the junction kept 3 bases outside the gene matches. CDR3 size: 13 residues. Germline CDR1 MDHEN, CDR2 SYDVKM. CDR3 DNA sequence: TGTGCCAGCAGTTCGGACAGGGGGCGCGGCTACACCTTC. Encoded protein: CASSSDRGRGYTF.

This chain links TRBV7-9 with TRBJ2-7, with D maybe TRBD1 (6 bases). Looked up from germline, CDR1 is SEHNR and CDR2 is FQNEAQ (reference sequence). The CDR3 loop spans 14 amino acids. V was clipped by 4 bases and J by 4 bases, with 14 bases between them. This CDR3 is CASSSPRTAYEQYF. The CDR3 DNA reads TGTGCCAGCAGCTCACCAAGGACAGCGTACGAGCAGTACTTC.

The chain carries TRBV7-8 and TRBJ1-4, with D uncertain. The CDR3 spans 15 residues. Trimming stripped 3 bases from V and 8 bases from J, with 16 bases between. In germline, CDR1 is SGHVS, CDR2 FQNEAQ. CDR3 sequence (DNA): TGTGCCAGCAGCTTCGTTGAGCCTCCGAAAGAAAAACTGTTTTTT. Its translation: CASSFVEPPKEKLFF.

This clone was seen a handful of times. V is TRBV6-4 and J is TRBJ2-1; the D is unclear. Germline V lookup: CDR1 MRHNA, CDR2 SNTAGT. The CDR3 loop spans 15 amino acids. V was shortened by 8 bases and J by 4 bases, with 18 bases between the two germline ends. The CDR3 sequence: CASSLTPSTYNEQFF. The CDR3, as DNA: TGTGCCAGCTCGCTGACTCCGTCCACTTACAATGAGCAGTTCTTC.

This rearrangement joins TRBV7-8 to TRBJ2-1, with D perhaps TRBD2 (6 bases). The germline V gene encodes CDR1 SGHVS and CDR2 FQNEAQ. The CDR3 has 15 amino acids. Trimming removed 2 bases at V and 4 bases at J, with 12 bases between. The CDR3 DNA sequence: TGTGCCAGCAGCTTACGGGGGTCGATGTACAATGAGCAGTTCTTC. This gives the protein CASSLRGSMYNEQFF.

The sample holds one count of this clone. Within the sample, other DNA sequences also encode this same CDR3. The genes are TRBV12-3 or TRBV12-4 and TRBJ2-3; the D gene is possibly TRBD2 (5 bases). Trimming removed 3 bases at V and 6 bases at J, with 7 bases between. The CDR3 has 12 residues. This CDR3 reads CASSFGGDTQYF. CDR3 DNA: TGTGCCAGCAGTTTCGGCGGGGATACGCAGTATTTT.

V usage is TRBV5-6 and J usage is TRBJ1-6; tentatively, D is TRBD1 (6 bases). The V gene's germline CDR1 is SGHDT and CDR2 YYEEEE. Trimming stripped 2 bases from V and 7 bases from J, with 10 bases between. The CDR3 consists of 14 residues. The CDR3 region has the DNA TGTGCCAGCAGCTTTCAGGGGAGAAATTCACCCCTCCACTTT. Encoded protein: CASSFQGRNSPLHF.

The rearrangement joins TRBV27 to TRBJ1-6; 7 bases match TRBD1. The length of the CDR3 is 16 residues. The junction had 9 bases not matched to a gene; V was cut back by 3 bases and J by 7 bases. Germline loops: CDR1 MNHEY, CDR2 SMNVEV (reference sequence). CDR3 in amino acids: CASSLLGAGGNSPLHF. The CDR3 nucleotides are TGTGCCAGCAGTTTGCTTGGGGCAGGGGGAAATTCACCCCTCCACTTT.

In its sample, this clone was seen once. The V and J genes are TRBV27 and TRBJ2-7; TRBD1 is a possible D gene (5 bases). The ends were cut back, 3 bases at V and 0 bases at J, with 9 bases in the middle. Germline-derived CDR1 and CDR2 are MNHEY and SMNVEV (reference sequence). CDR3 length equals 14 residues. DNA for the CDR3: TGTGCCAGCAGTTTTATTGACAGCTCCTACGAGCAGTACTTC. It codes for CASSFIDSSYEQYF.

The gene calls are TRBV2 and TRBJ2-7; TRBD1 might be the D (6 bases). Germline V gives CDR1 SNHLY, CDR2 FYNNEI. The CDR3 has 13 residues. V was pared by 6 bases and J by 3 bases, with 12 bases between. CDR3 protein: CASRTRQDYEQYF. CDR3 nucleotide sequence: TGTGCCAGCAGAACGAGACAGGACTACGAGCAGTACTTC.

This clone was counted once. The rearrangement uses TRBV5-1 and TRBJ2-5; 11 positions match TRBD2. Germline values: CDR1 SGHRS, CDR2 YFSETQ. The V and J ends lost 7 bases and 4 bases, in that order; junction bases with no gene match: 9. The CDR3 is 15 amino acids. Written as DNA, the CDR3 is TGCGCCAGCTACCGAACTAGCGGGGGTGGAGAGACCCAGTACTTC. Protein: CASYRTSGGGETQYF.

The rearrangement joins TRBV5-5 to TRBJ2-1, with 7 bases identical to TRBD2. V dropped 4 bases and J dropped 7; count of bases not matched to a gene: 11. The CDR3 has 15 residues. Germline CDR1 is SGHKS and CDR2 is YYEKEE (reference sequence). In DNA form, the CDR3 reads TGTGCCAGCAGCCGCCTTGGGGGAGGGGAGAATGAGCAGTTCTTC. It codes for CASSRLGGGENEQFF.

The rearrangement joins TRBV12-5 to TRBJ2-2; 12 nucleotides agree with TRBD2. CDR3 length: 19 residues. The trim removed 4 bases at V and 1 base at J, leaving 10 bases unmatched. Germline CDR1 is LGHNT and CDR2 is FRNRAP. The CDR3 loop reads CASGSPSGRAAQNTGELFF. CDR3 sequence (DNA): TGTGCTAGTGGTTCCCCTAGCGGGAGGGCCGCGCAGAACACCGGGGAGCTGTTTTTT.

The chain is built from TRBV7-2 and TRBJ1-1; D is possibly TRBD1 (6 bases). Trimming took 1 base from V and 0 from J, leaving 9 bases between them. The germline V gene has CDR1 SGHTA and CDR2 FQGNSA. This CDR3 is built from 15 residues. The chain's CDR3 is CASSLGGGVNTEAFF. In DNA form, the CDR3 reads TGTGCCAGCAGCTTAGGAGGGGGAGTGAACACTGAAGCTTTCTTT. Looking up the rest from reference TRBV7-2 and TRBJ1-1 gives the full variable domain: GAGVSQSPSNKVTEKGKDVELRCDPISGHTALYWYRQSLGQGLEFLIYFQGNSAPDKSGLPSDRFSAERTGGSVSTLTIQRTQQEDSAVYLCASSLGGGVNTEAFFGQGTRLTVV.

The table lists this clone with a count of one. The chain carries TRBV19 and TRBJ2-4, with a tentative D call TRBD2 (5 bases). The CDR3 consists of 15 residues. Between the trimmed V and J ends, which lost 5 bases and 0 bases, there was a span of 11 bases. Germline CDR1 LNHDA, CDR2 SQIVND (reference sequence). The CDR3 nucleotides are TGTGCCAGTAGTTCTCGGACTGTAGCCAAAAACATTCAGTACTTC. Residues: CASSSRTVAKNIQYF.

This clone has a single count. The chain has TRBV29-1 and TRBJ2-5; possible D gene TRBD2, 5 bases. In germline, CDR1 is SQVTM, CDR2 ANQGSEA. The CDR3 contains 13 residues. The ends were cut back, 0 bases at V and 7 bases at J, with 12 bases in the middle. Written as DNA, the CDR3 is TGCAGCGTTGAAGAATCGGACTTGGGGACCCAGTACTTC. It yields the protein CSVEESDLGTQYF.

The genes are TRBV4-1 and TRBJ2-3; D ambiguous. Trimming cost V 1 base and J 6 bases, with 14 bases left between them. In germline, CDR1 is MGHRA, CDR2 YSYEKL. CDR3 length equals 15 residues. Here the CDR3 DNA reads TGCGCCAGCAGCCAAGTTCTAGGATCCTCGGATACGCAGTATTTT. It translates to CASSQVLGSSDTQYF.

The rearrangement uses TRBV6-6 and TRBJ1-1; 8 positions match TRBD1. V lost 7 bases and J lost 1; bases outside the gene matches: 2. This CDR3 comprises 13 residues. Germline CDR1 MNHNY, CDR2 SVGAGI (reference sequence). The CDR3 DNA reads as TGTGCCAGCAAGGACAGGGCGAACACTGAAGCTTTCTTT. Translating gives CASKDRANTEAFF.

The rearrangement joins TRBV19 to TRBJ2-5, with 7 bases identical to TRBD2. CDR1 and CDR2 (germline): LNHDA, SQIVND (reference sequence). The CDR3 sequence is 14 residues long. The trim removed 4 bases at V and 1 base at J, leaving 3 bases unmatched. CDR3 bases: TGTGCCAGTAGTAGGGGACTATCCCAAGAGACCCAGTACTTC. As protein: CASSRGLSQETQYF.

This rearrangement joins TRBV6-1 to TRBJ1-2; the D is unclear. The CDR3 totals 13 residues. Germline V gene lookup returns CDR1 MNHNS and CDR2 SASEGT. V shed 2 bases and J shed 8 bases, with 12 bases lying between them. Written as DNA, the CDR3 is TGTGCCAGCAGTGAATCCCCGAGAGGAGGCTACACCTTC. It translates to CASSESPRGGYTF.

The gene calls are TRBV27 and TRBJ2-7; 7 positions agree with TRBD2. The CDR3 contains 13 residues. V lost 3 bases, J lost 2 bases, and 1 base stayed unmatched. Germline assignment: CDR1 MNHEY and CDR2 SMNVEV (reference sequence). In DNA, the CDR3 is TGTGCCAGCAGTTTCGGGACTACCTACGAGCAGTACTTC. It is translated as CASSFGTTYEQYF.

The chain combines TRBV5-4 with TRBJ2-5, with 7 nucleotides matching TRBD2. Germline assignment: CDR1 SGHNT and CDR2 YYREEE (reference sequence). The CDR3 covers 14 residues. The ends lost 0 bases at V and 4 bases at J; junction bases unmatched: 3. The CDR3 DNA reads TGTGCCAGCAGCTTGGGGCTAGCGGCAGAGACCCAGTACTTC. Its protein is CASSLGLAAETQYF.

There are a few counts of this clone. The chain employs TRBV19 and TRBJ1-1; TRBD1 agrees at 7 bases. Germline loops: CDR1 LNHDA, CDR2 SQIVND (reference sequence). J lost 2 bases, V lost 1 base, and 7 bases had no gene match. This CDR3 has 16 residues. In DNA, the CDR3 is TGTGCCAGTAGTATAGGGCGAAGGGGGCCTAACACTGAAGCTTTCTTT. Encoded protein: CASSIGRRGPNTEAFF.

The V gene is TRBV7-9, the J gene TRBJ1-2; 8 nucleotides agree with TRBD1. V dropped 4 bases and J dropped 7; count of bases not matched to a gene: 11. CDR1 is SEHNR, CDR2 FQNEAQ, per germline (reference sequence). The CDR3 length is 15 residues. Written as DNA, the CDR3 is TGTGCCAGCAGCTCGCTAACAGGGGGGCGAGGTGGCTACACCTTC. Translating it yields CASSSLTGGRGGYTF.

V is TRBV2 and J is TRBJ1-1; 9 bases match TRBD1. CDR1 is SNHLY and CDR2 is FYNNEI in the germline V gene. The CDR3 loop spans 14 amino acids. The V and J ends lost 5 bases and 5 bases, in that order; junction bases with no gene match: 6. The CDR3 DNA reads as TGTGCCAGCAGTCCGGGACAGGGAGTGACTGAAGCTTTCTTT. Its translation: CASSPGQGVTEAFF.